Presented here are 24 T cell receptor beta chains from one specimen sequenced in a study of T cell clonality in common variable immunodeficiency. Sequencing was performed with immunoSEQ multiplex PCR; in TCRdb, only in-frame clones are kept and a portion is missing. This sample has 40,000 to 60,000 clones, each found more than once. The sequenced material came from peripheral blood mononuclear cells. All receptors come from a person between 18 and 69 years old in good health.

This clone came up many times. The read comes to an end 3 residues before the CDR3 does, leaving the germline J gene to fill in the end. This chain connects TRBV20-1 to TRBJ2-1, with D tentatively TRBD1 (5 bases). Trimming pared 0 bases from V and 6 bases from J, leaving 15 bases between. The CDR3 has 15 residues. The V gene's germline CDR1 is DFQATT and CDR2 SNEGSKA (reference sequence). This CDR3 is CSARDSQGFPNEQFF. The DNA read from the CDR3 is TGCAGTGCTAGAGATAGTCAGGGTTTTCCCAATGAG.

This clone was seen ten or more times. The read ends 3 residues shy of where the CDR3 ends; the end is completed using the germline J gene. The chain is built from TRBV7-2 and TRBJ1-2; 7 bases are shared with TRBD1. With 1 base clipped from V and 7 bases from J, the junction kept 6 bases outside the gene matches. CDR1 and CDR2 from the germline V gene are SGHTA and FQGNSA. CDR3 length: 14 residues. The part of the CDR3 DNA that was read is TGTGCCAGCAGCTTAGGCGACAGGGTGGGTGGC. Its translation is CASSLGDRVGG. The full CDR3 sequence reads CASSLGDRVGGYTF.

This clone occurred many times. The CDR3 end is not reached by the read, which stops 3 residues before it; the germline J gene fills it in. The chain recombines TRBV18 with TRBJ2-3; TRBD2 is a possible D gene (6 bases). The V gene's germline CDR1 is KGHSH and CDR2 LQKENI. V was cut by 4 bases and J by 5 bases, with 19 bases left in between. This CDR3 has 16 residues. The part of the CDR3 DNA that was read is TGTGCCAGCTCACAACGGACTATCAAAGAACAAGATACG. Protein sequence: CASSQRTIKEQDT. From start to end, the CDR3 is CASSQRTIKEQDTQYF.

In its sample, this clone was seen a few times. The observed sequence ends 3 residues before the CDR3 terminus, with the missing tail filled in from the germline J gene. The rearrangement links TRBV7-9 to TRBJ1-1; a possible D gene is TRBD1 (5 bases). The germline V gene encodes CDR1 SEHNR and CDR2 FQNEAQ (reference sequence). CDR3 length equals 12 residues. The CDR3 loop reads CASSPTPGEAFF. CDR3 DNA (partial): TGTGCCAGCAGCCCAACTCCGGGGGAG.

This clone was seen a few times. The missing CDR3 end, 3 residues past where the read stops, is filled in from the germline J gene. The gene calls are TRBV2 and TRBJ1-2; D unresolved. The CDR3 runs 12 residues. Germline loops: CDR1 SNHLY, CDR2 FYNNEI. CDR3 region: CASSERGGGYTF. The CDR3 bases that were read are TGTGCCAGCAGTGAACGGGGTGGGGGC.

This clone was seen repeatedly, ten times or more. The CDR3 end lies 3 residues beyond the end of the read and is filled in from the germline J gene. J is TRBJ2-1 and V is TRBV29-1, with D possibly TRBD2 on 6 matching bases. CDR1 SQVTM and CDR2 ANQGSEA come from the germline V gene. The ends were cut back, 5 bases at V and 6 bases at J, with 14 bases in the middle. CDR3 length: 13 residues. The CDR3 loop is CSVRPPGVNEQFF. The sequenced part of the CDR3 DNA is TGCAGCGTTAGGCCCCCGGGGGTCAATGAG.

In its sample, this clone was seen many times. The read halts 3 residues ahead of the CDR3 end, with the missing end drawn from the germline J gene. The chain uses TRBV20-1 and TRBJ1-2, with 7 bases lining up with TRBD1. Trimming at V came to 5 bases and at J to 5 bases, leaving 14 bases not matched to a gene. Germline V gene data show CDR1 as DFQATT and CDR2 as SNEGSKA (reference sequence). CDR3 length equals 15 residues. The CDR3 region is CSAGLEAGGKYGYTF. The DNA read from the CDR3 is TGCAGTGCTGGTCTGGAGGCAGGGGGAAAGTATGGC.

This clone was seen more than once but under ten times. CDR3 DNA (partial): TGCAGTGCTAGAGTTCTGGCGGGAGAGGCCTACAATGAG. It specifies CSARVLAGEAYNE. The entire CDR3 protein is CSARVLAGEAYNEQFF. This sequence joins TRBV20-1 and TRBJ2-1, with 7 nucleotides matching TRBD2. The read ends 3 residues early relative to the CDR3; the germline J gene fills the gap. This CDR3 region has 16 residues. Per the germline V gene, CDR1 is DFQATT and CDR2 is SNEGSKA (reference sequence). V lost 1 base to trimming and J lost 2 bases; unmatched junction nucleotides: 8.

This clone was seen many times. The CDR3 end lies 3 residues beyond the end of the read and is filled in from the germline J gene. The genes are TRBV20-1 and TRBJ2-7; D might be TRBD2 (5 bases). Germline CDR1 reads DFQATT; CDR2 reads SNEGSKA (reference sequence). Trimming removed 4 bases at V and 3 bases at J, with 10 bases between. This CDR3 is 12 amino acids long. The CDR3 loop is CSAKDLYYEQYF. CDR3 bases read: TGCAGTGCTAAGGACTTATACTACGAG.

Of note for this clone: The read halts 3 residues ahead of the CDR3 end, with the missing end drawn from the germline J gene. The chain couples TRBV7-2 to TRBJ1-6, with D possibly matching TRBD1 (6 bases). CDR3 length: 13 residues. CDR1 is SGHTA and CDR2 is FQGNSA in the germline V gene. This CDR3 is CATHGTSAPPLHF. The sequenced part of the CDR3 DNA is TGTGCCACCCACGGGACATCCGCCCCCCCC.

This clone was seen many times. The CDR3 end lies 3 residues beyond the end of the read and is filled in from the germline J gene. The chain couples TRBV7-2 to TRBJ1-1, with D possibly TRBD1 on 5 matching bases. Between the trimmed V and J ends, which lost 5 bases and 1 base, there was a span of 14 bases. The CDR3 loop spans 15 amino acids. The germline CDR1 and CDR2 sequences are SGHTA and FQGNSA. Incomplete CDR3 DNA: TGTGCCAGCAGCCGAAACCCTACAGGGAACACTGAA. It yields the protein CASSRNPTGNTE. The full CDR3 protein is CASSRNPTGNTEAFF.

This clone was found many times. The CDR3 end falls 3 residues outside the read, so it is completed with the germline J gene. The chain has TRBV19 and TRBJ1-5, with 8 bases fitting TRBD1. The CDR3 consists of 14 residues. The trim removed 5 bases at V and 1 base at J, leaving 1 base unmatched. Germline V gene data show CDR1 as LNHDA and CDR2 as SQIVND (reference sequence). The DNA read from the CDR3 is TGTGCCAGTAGTCGGACAGGGAGCAATCAGCCC. Translation: CASSRTGSNQP. The full CDR3 protein reads CASSRTGSNQPQHF.

Many counts were recorded for this clone. The CDR3 end falls 3 residues outside the read, so it is completed with the germline J gene. The chain has TRBV19 and TRBJ1-5; the match to TRBD1 covers 7 bases. The germline gives CDR1 LNHDA, CDR2 SQIVND (reference sequence). The CDR3 has 20 residues. J lost 1 base, V lost 3 bases, and 18 bases had no gene match. CDR3 sequence reads: CASSIGGETGELFSNQPQHF. The part of the CDR3 DNA that was read is TGTGCCAGTAGTATTGGCGGGGAAACAGGGGAGTTGTTCAGCAATCAGCCC.

About this clone itself: The read is 3 residues too short to cover the CDR3 end, so that end is filled in from the germline J gene. The V and J genes are TRBV13 and TRBJ2-5, with D possibly being TRBD1 (5 bases). V was cut by 4 bases and J by 5 bases, with 20 bases left in between. The germline gives CDR1 PRHDT, CDR2 FYEKMQ (reference sequence). There are 16 residues in the CDR3. The sequenced CDR3 bases are TGTGCCAGCAGCTCATCCTTCATCAGGGATGGCGAGACC. It codes for CASSSSFIRDGET. In full, the CDR3 reads CASSSSFIRDGETQYF.

This clone was detected many times. One end of the junction does not line up with germline, which may come from a read error. The CDR3 end is not reached by the read, which stops 3 residues before it; the germline J gene fills it in. The chain couples TRBV7-7 to TRBJ2-1; 10 nucleotides match TRBD2. Germline lookup yields CDR1 SSHAT and CDR2 FNYEAQ (reference sequence). The CDR3 has 16 amino acids. CDR3 bases read: TGTGCTAGCAGCCCTTCTAGCGGGGGCCCTTACAATGAG. It translates to CASSPSSGGPYNE. The whole CDR3 region reads CASSPSSGGPYNEQFF.

The CDR3 sequence is CASSGEGAPDEKLFF. CDR3 DNA, as far as it was read: TGTGCCAGCAGCGGAGAGGGGGCGCCGGATGAAAAG. The chain couples TRBV7-9 to TRBJ2-2; 7 nucleotides line up with TRBD1. The CDR3 is cut off 3 residues early in the read; its end comes from the germline J gene. The CDR3 length is 15 residues. Germline-derived CDR1 and CDR2 are SEHNR and FQNEAQ (reference sequence).

This clone has at least ten counts. At one end, the junction sequence differs from germline, possibly due to a read error. The CDR3 end falls 3 residues outside the read, so it is completed with the germline J gene. The genes are TRBV7-7 and TRBJ2-2; maybe TRBD2 (6 bases). The germline V gene encodes CDR1 SSHAT and CDR2 FNYEAQ (reference sequence). There are 16 residues in the CDR3. CDR3 bases read: TGTGCTAGCAGCTTAGTGGCAGGAGGGGTCCCCGGGGAG. Encoded protein: CASSLVAGGVPGE. The entire CDR3 protein reads CASSLVAGGVPGELFF.

This clone was observed many times. The covered CDR3 bases are TGTGCCAGCAGCCCCGGCGGGGGAATCGGCGAAAAA. Amino acid sequence: CASSPGGGIGEK. The entire CDR3 protein reads CASSPGGGIGEKLFF. The chain recombines TRBV6-4 with TRBJ1-4; tentative D call: TRBD1 (5 bases). From the germline J gene comes the end of the CDR3, since the read stops 3 residues before it. Trimming removed 6 bases from V and 8 bases from J, with 19 bases in between. This CDR3 comprises 15 residues. The germline gives CDR1 MRHNA, CDR2 SNTAGT.

About this clone: The read comes to an end 3 residues before the CDR3 does, leaving the germline J gene to fill in the end. This rearrangement joins TRBV6-2 or TRBV6-3 to TRBJ1-1; D is perhaps TRBD1 (5 bases). Germline values: CDR1 MNHEY, CDR2 SVGEGT. This CDR3 comprises 16 residues. CDR3 region: CASSPPRSDRQETAFF. Partial CDR3 DNA: TGTGCCAGCAGCCCTCCCCGAAGCGACAGACAAGAGACA.

Note on this clone: This could be a read error, since a much larger clone is one nucleotide away. The read terminates 3 residues before the CDR3 end, so the remaining end is supplied by the germline J gene. Other DNA sequences in the sample encode the same CDR3. V is TRBV18 and J is TRBJ2-5, with D perhaps TRBD1 (6 bases). This CDR3 spans 13 amino acids. Germline CDR1 and CDR2: KGHSH and LQKENI. The covered CDR3 bases are TGTGCTAGCTCTCTAGGACAGCGCGAGACC. It yields the protein CASSLGQRET. The CDR3, in full, reads CASSLGQRETQYF.

This clone came up many times. The read ends 3 residues early relative to the CDR3; the germline J gene fills the gap. The J gene is TRBJ2-2, the V gene TRBV2; 7 positions agree with TRBD2. The CDR3 is 15 residues long. The germline CDR1 and CDR2 sequences are SNHLY and FYNNEI. The V segment lost 4 bases and the J segment 4 bases; nucleotides outside the gene matches: 6. CDR3 loop: CASSGITGGTGELFF. Partial CDR3 DNA: TGTGCCAGCAGTGGTATAACGGGGGGCACCGGGGAG.

This clone was seen a few times. The CDR3 protein is CASSQGQGLKQETQYF. Incomplete CDR3 DNA: TGTGCCAGCTCACAGGGACAGGGATTGAAACAAGAGACG. This chain links TRBV18 with TRBJ2-3, with 9 bases fitting TRBD1. The read ends 3 residues early relative to the CDR3; the germline J gene fills the gap. The CDR3 loop spans 16 amino acids. Germline V gene sequence: CDR1 KGHSH, CDR2 LQKENI.

There are many counts of this clone. The read ends 3 residues before the CDR3 terminus; that terminus is restored from the germline J gene. The chain employs TRBV6-2 or TRBV6-3 and TRBJ2-1, with 10 bases aligning to TRBD2. Germline-derived CDR1 and CDR2 are MNHEY and SVGEGT. The CDR3 covers 15 residues. Trimming at V came to 2 bases and at J to 9 bases, leaving 7 bases not matched to a gene. The CDR3 loop is CASSYAASGSVEQFF. CDR3 DNA, as far as it was read: TGTGCCAGCAGTTACGCGGCTAGCGGGAGTGTTGAG.

This clone has more than one count but fewer than ten. A much larger clone lies one base from this, so it may be a read error. The read gets to within 3 residues of the CDR3 end, and the germline J gene fills in the rest. The V and J genes are TRBV7-2 and TRBJ2-3; possible D gene TRBD1, 6 bases. CDR3 length: 14 residues. Germline lookup yields CDR1 SGHTA and CDR2 FQGNSA. CDR3 region: CASSYDRSNQPQYF. The part of the CDR3 DNA that was read is TGTGCCAGCAGTTACGACAGGAGCAATCAGCCG.